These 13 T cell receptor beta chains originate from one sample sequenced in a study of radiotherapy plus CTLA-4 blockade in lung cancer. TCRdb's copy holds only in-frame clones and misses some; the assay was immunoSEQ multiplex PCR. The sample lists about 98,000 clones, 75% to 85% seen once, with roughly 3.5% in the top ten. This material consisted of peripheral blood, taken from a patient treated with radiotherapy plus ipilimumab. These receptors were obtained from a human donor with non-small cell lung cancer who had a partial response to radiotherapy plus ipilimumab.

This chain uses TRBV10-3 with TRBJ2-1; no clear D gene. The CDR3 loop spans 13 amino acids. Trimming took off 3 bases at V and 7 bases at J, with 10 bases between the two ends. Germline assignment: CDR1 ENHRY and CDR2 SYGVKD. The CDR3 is CAISDGSLNEQFF. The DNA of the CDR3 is TGTGCCATCAGTGACGGGTCCCTTAATGAGCAGTTCTTC.

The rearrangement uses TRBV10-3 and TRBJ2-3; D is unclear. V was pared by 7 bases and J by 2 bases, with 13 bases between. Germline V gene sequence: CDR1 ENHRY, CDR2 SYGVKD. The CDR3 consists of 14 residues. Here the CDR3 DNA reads TGTGCCATCACCCGAGGCGGTAACACAGATACGCAGTATTTT. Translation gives CAITRGGNTDTQYF.

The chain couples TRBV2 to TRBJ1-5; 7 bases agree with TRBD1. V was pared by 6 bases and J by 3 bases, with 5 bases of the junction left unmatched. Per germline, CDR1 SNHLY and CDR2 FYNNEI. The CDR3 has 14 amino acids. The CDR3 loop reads CASSPGTDNQPQHF. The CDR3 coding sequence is TGTGCCAGCAGCCCCGGGACAGACAATCAGCCCCAGCATTTT. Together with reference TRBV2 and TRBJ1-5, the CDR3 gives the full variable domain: EPEVTQTPSHQVTQMGQEVILRCVPISNHLYFYWYRQILGQKVEFLVSFYNNEISEKSEIFDDQFSVERPDGSNFTLKIRSTKLEDSAMYFCASSPGTDNQPQHFGDGTRLSIL.

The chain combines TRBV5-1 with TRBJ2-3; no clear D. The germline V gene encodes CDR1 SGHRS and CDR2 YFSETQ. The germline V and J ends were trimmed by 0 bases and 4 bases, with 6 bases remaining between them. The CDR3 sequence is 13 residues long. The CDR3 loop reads CASSLVLADTQYF. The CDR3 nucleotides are TGCGCCAGCAGCTTGGTTCTCGCAGATACGCAGTATTTT.

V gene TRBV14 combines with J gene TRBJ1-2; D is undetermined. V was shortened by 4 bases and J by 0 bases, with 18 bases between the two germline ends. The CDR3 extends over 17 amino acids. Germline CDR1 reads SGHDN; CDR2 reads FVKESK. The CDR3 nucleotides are TGTGCCAGCAGCCCCCATTCTCGGGGTCTAGCTAACTATGGCTACACCTTC. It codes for CASSPHSRGLANYGYTF.

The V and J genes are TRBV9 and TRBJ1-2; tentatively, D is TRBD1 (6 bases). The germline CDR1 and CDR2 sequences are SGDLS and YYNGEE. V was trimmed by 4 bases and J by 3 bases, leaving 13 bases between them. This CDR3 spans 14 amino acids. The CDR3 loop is CASSLNRVDYGYTF. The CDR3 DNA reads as TGTGCCAGCAGCCTAAACAGGGTGGACTATGGCTACACCTTC.

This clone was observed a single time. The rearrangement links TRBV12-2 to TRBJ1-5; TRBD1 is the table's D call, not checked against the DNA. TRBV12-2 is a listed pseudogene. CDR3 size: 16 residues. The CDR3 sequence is CASRSRGFRGVQPQHF. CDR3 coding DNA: TGTGCAAGTCGCTCCCGAGGCTTCAGGGGCGTCCAGCCCCAGCATTTT.

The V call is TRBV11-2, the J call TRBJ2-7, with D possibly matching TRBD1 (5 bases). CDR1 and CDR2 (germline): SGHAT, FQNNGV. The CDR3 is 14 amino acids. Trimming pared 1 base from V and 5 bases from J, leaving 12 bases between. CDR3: CASSLGAGKDEQYF. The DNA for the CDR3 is TGTGCCAGCAGCTTAGGGGCAGGGAAAGACGAGCAGTACTTC.

The DNA of the CDR3 is TGTGCCAGTAGTATAGACAGGCATGGGCCCCAGCATTTT. Encoded protein: CASSIDRHGPQHF. The V gene is TRBV19, the J gene TRBJ1-5, with D unclear. Germline CDR1 LNHDA, CDR2 SQIVND (reference sequence). V was trimmed by 0 bases and J by 9 bases, leaving 9 bases between them. This CDR3 has 13 amino acids.

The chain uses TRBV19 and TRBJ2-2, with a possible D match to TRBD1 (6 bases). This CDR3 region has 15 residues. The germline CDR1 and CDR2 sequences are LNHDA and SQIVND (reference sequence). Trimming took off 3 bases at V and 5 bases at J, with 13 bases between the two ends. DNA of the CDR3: TGTGCCAGTAGTATTCCACGAAGGGGGACCGGGGAGCTGTTTTTT. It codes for CASSIPRRGTGELFF.

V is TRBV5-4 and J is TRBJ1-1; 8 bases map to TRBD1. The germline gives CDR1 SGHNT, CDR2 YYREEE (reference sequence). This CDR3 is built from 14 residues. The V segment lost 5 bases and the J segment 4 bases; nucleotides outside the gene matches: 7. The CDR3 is CASSYRTGSTEAFF. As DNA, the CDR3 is TGTGCCAGCAGTTACCGGACAGGGAGCACTGAAGCTTTCTTT.

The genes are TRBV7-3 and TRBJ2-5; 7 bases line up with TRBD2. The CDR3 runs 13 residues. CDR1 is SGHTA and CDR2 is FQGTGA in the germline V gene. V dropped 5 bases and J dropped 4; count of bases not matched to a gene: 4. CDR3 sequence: CASSIGRGETQYF. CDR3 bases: TGTGCCAGCAGCATTGGGAGGGGAGAGACCCAGTACTTC.

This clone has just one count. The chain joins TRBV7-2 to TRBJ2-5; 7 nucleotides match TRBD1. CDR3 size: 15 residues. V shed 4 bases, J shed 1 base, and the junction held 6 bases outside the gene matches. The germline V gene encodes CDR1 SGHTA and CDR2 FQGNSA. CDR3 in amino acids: CASSSQRTGQETQYF. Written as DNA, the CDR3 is TGTGCCAGCAGCTCCCAGCGGACAGGCCAAGAGACCCAGTACTTC.